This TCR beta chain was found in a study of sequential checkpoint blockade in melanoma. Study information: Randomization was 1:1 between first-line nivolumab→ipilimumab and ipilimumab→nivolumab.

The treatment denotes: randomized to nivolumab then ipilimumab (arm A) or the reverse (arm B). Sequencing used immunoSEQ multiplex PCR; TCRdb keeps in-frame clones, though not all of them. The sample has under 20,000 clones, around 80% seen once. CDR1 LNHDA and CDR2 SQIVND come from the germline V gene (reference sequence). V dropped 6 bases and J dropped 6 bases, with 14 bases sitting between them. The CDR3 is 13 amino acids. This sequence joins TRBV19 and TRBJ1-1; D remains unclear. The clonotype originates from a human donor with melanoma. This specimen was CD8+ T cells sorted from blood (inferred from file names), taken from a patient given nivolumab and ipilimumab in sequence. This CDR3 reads CASSPEESAEAFF. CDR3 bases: TGTGCCAGTAGCCCCGAGGAGTCGGCTGAAGCTTTCTTT.